This TCR beta chain stems from a study of cytomegalovirus exposure and HLA in healthy donors. Study at large: In terms of ancestry, the Caucasian-associated cluster contained 81% of the approximately 430 genotyped donors. Study-level points and caveats: A missense variant in DCLRE1C was later tied to TCR beta V- and J-gene trimming.

V lost 3 bases, J lost 0 bases, and 9 bases stayed unmatched. There are 17 residues in the CDR3. Germline-derived CDR1 and CDR2 are SGHVS and FQNEAQ. Remarks on this clone: The antigen is undetermined.

Both 60 Vbeta primers and 13 Jbeta primers went into the PCR. Sequenced by immunoSEQ multiplex PCR; TCRdb stores in-frame clones only, minus some. Counted here are about 160,000 clones, roughly 76% occurring once; the ten biggest clones make up less than 15%. The chain uses TRBV7-8 and TRBJ2-7; 9 bases line up with TRBD1. What was sequenced was PBMCs. The sequence derives from a woman in her forties or fifties in good health and CMV-seronegative. Here the CDR3 reads CASSLGFWTGDSYEQYF. The CDR3 nucleotides read TGTGCCAGCAGCTTGGGGTTTTGGACAGGGGACTCCTACGAGCAGTACTTC.